This T cell receptor beta chain was sequenced for a study of blood T cell dynamics during melanoma immunotherapy. As for the study in general: First-line therapy was either pembrolizumab or nivolumab with ipilimumab for metastatic melanoma.

Germline V gene lookup returns CDR1 MNHEY and CDR2 SMNVEV (reference sequence). The CDR3 covers 15 residues. Deletions cut 4 bases from V and 0 bases from J, with 12 bases between. Assay: immunoSEQ multiplex PCR; the TCRdb copy retains only in-frame clones and omits some. This table holds about 10,000 clones, 88% found once. Time point here: pre-treatment baseline. Samples come from before therapy and from week 3 after the first blockade cycle. Response was assessed by RECIST 1.1 at 12 weeks, except a couple of rapid progressors. The chain employs TRBV27 and TRBJ1-1; no firm D call. The sequence came from a human donor with melanoma. The sample here was blood, taken from a patient treated with checkpoint blockade. The chain's CDR3 is CASSYDGYLNTEAFF. The CDR3 DNA sequence: TGTGCCAGCAGTTATGACGGATACCTGAACACTGAAGCTTTCTTT.